The rows below give T cell receptor beta chains drawn from one sample of a study of radiotherapy plus CTLA-4 blockade in lung cancer. The method was immunoSEQ multiplex PCR; TCRdb's version includes in-frame clones alone and lacks a portion of them. The repertoire holds roughly 54,000 clones, with approximately 85% as singletons. Sequenced material: peripheral blood, taken from a patient treated with radiotherapy plus ipilimumab. The receptors were sampled from a human donor with non-small cell lung cancer whose response to radiotherapy plus ipilimumab could not be evaluated. Both conserved end residues are part of each CDR3. Each record gives: J gene, D gene, V gene, CDR3 DNA, CDR3 protein. D genes are given only for firm matches.

TRBJ1-2	TRBD1	TRBV28	TGTGCCAGCCAGGACAGGGACTATGGCTACACCTTC	CASQDRDYGYTF
TRBJ1-1	NA	TRBV18	TGTGCCAGCTCAGTTCCAGGTAGTGAAGCTTTCTTT	CASSVPGSEAFF
TRBJ2-5	TRBD1	TRBV5-1	TGCGCCAGTAGCTTGGACAGGGGAAAGACCCAGTACTTC	CASSLDRGKTQYF
TRBJ1-1	NA	TRBV28	TGTGCCAGCAGTTTATGGCAGTTGAACACTGAAGCTTTCTTT	CASSLWQLNTEAFF
TRBJ1-5	TRBD1	TRBV7-9	TGTGCCAGCAGCTTAGCCCCATTTGGACAGGGGGCAGGTCAGCCCCAGCATTTT	CASSLAPFGQGAGQPQHF
TRBJ1-1	NA	TRBV7-9	TGTGCCAGCAGCCCTACCATTAGGAACACTGAAGCTTTCTTT	CASSPTIRNTEAFF
TRBJ1-4	TRBD1	TRBV6-1	TGTGCCAGCAGTGTCGGACAGGGGAGCTTTGCAACTAATGAAAAACTGTTTTTT	CASSVGQGSFATNEKLFF
TRBJ2-2	NA	TRBV19	TGTGCCAGTAGTCCCTACACCGGGGAGCTGTTTTTT	CASSPYTGELFF
TRBJ1-4	TRBD1	TRBV27	TGTGCCAGCAGTGCCAGACAGGGGTGGTCTGAAAAACTGTTTTTT	CASSARQGWSEKLFF
TRBJ2-3	TRBD1	TRBV12-5	TGTGCTAGTGGTTTGCCCCGAATAGTGCCGAGGGACAGGGGCACAGATACGCAGTATTTT	CASGLPRIVPRDRGTDTQYF